What follows are 10 T cell receptor beta chains derived from one specimen sequenced in a study of response to subunit inactivated influenza vaccine. MiXCR, applied by TCRdb to the RT-PCR reads, yields one record per CDR3 protein. The sample lists roughly 630,000 distinct CDR3 sequences; 14% were seen once. The specimen comprised PBMCs from blood, sampled 14 to 15 days before vaccination. These receptors originate from a man aged 50 or older who received an inactivated influenza vaccine.

This clonotype was observed at least ten times. CDR3 protein: CSARVGDHADTQYF. The DNA for the CDR3 is TGCAGTGCTAGAGTGGGCGACCACGCAGATACGCAGTATTTT. The chain recombines TRBV20-1 with TRBJ2-3, with D hard to call. The CDR3 has 14 residues. The ends were cut back, 1 base at V and 4 bases at J, with 12 bases in the middle. Germline V CDR1 and CDR2: DFQATT, SNEGSKA (reference sequence).

The chain combines TRBV5-6 with TRBJ2-5; D might be TRBD1 or TRBD2, each matching 5 bases. V was trimmed by 1 base and J by 3 bases, leaving 13 bases between them. The CDR3 is 15 amino acids. Germline loops: CDR1 SGHDT, CDR2 YYEEEE. The CDR3 spells CASSLTGRTEETQYF. CDR3 DNA: TGTGCCAGCAGCTTGACGGGGCGGACGGAAGAGACCCAGTACTTC. The full variable domain, in which reference TRBV5-6 and TRBJ2-5 provide the parts outside the CDR3, is DAGVTQSPTHLIKTRGQQVTLRCSPKSGHDTVSWYQQALGQGPQFIFQYYEEEERQRGNFPDRFSGHQFPNYSSELNVNALLLGDSALYLCASSLTGRTEETQYFGPGTRLLVL.

This clonotype was seen more than once but under ten times. The chain employs TRBV6-1 and TRBJ1-1; D not resolved. Trimming stripped 6 bases from V and 1 base from J, with 18 bases between. This CDR3 has 16 residues. Germline V lookup: CDR1 MNHNS, CDR2 SASEGT. The CDR3 DNA reads as TGTGCCAGCAGACCCGATGGTGGGCGAGGGAACACTGAAGCTTTCTTT. It translates to CASRPDGGRGNTEAFF.

This clonotype was counted a few times. This chain links TRBV5-1 with TRBJ2-2, with 10 bases fitting TRBD2. J lost 6 bases, V lost 5 bases, and 10 bases had no gene match. The germline gives CDR1 SGHRS, CDR2 YFSETQ. The CDR3 runs to 16 residues. This chain's CDR3 is CASSSPGLAIAGELFF. CDR3 nucleotides: TGCGCCAGCAGTTCCCCGGGACTAGCGATAGCCGGGGAGCTGTTTTTT. The full variable domain, completed using reference TRBV5-1 and TRBJ2-2, is KAGVTQTPRYLIKTRGQQVTLSCSPISGHRSVSWYQQTPGQGLQFLFEYFSETQRNKGNFPGRFSGRQFSNSRSEMNVSTLELGDSALYLCASSSPGLAIAGELFFGEGSRLTVL.

This sequence joins TRBV29-1 and TRBJ2-7; 12 bases align to TRBD2. Germline CDR1 reads SQVTM; CDR2 reads ANQGSEA. Trimming removed 6 bases from V and 6 bases from J; junction bases left unmatched: 9. CDR3 size: 14 residues. CDR3 DNA sequence: TGCAGCGTAAACCCTAGCGGGAGGGCCCGCGAGCAGTACTTC. It codes for CSVNPSGRAREQYF.

This sequence joins TRBV6-1 and TRBJ2-7, with 9 bases fitting TRBD1. V was clipped by 6 bases and J by 5 bases; unmatched bases: 11. The germline CDR1 and CDR2 sequences are MNHNS and SASEGT. The CDR3 covers 15 residues. The CDR3 coding sequence is TGTGCCAGCAGATTGCCGGGACAGGGTGTCAACGAGCAGTACTTC. Its protein product is CASRLPGQGVNEQYF.

This clonotype appeared a few times. This chain connects TRBV4-1 to TRBJ2-2; 9 bases fit TRBD2. Trimming at V came to 4 bases and at J to 1 base, leaving 4 bases not matched to a gene. CDR3 length: 16 residues. CDR1 and CDR2 from the germline V gene are MGHRA and YSYEKL. CDR3 sequence: CASSLRTSENTGELFF. The CDR3, as DNA: TGCGCCAGCAGCCTCCGGACTAGCGAGAACACCGGGGAGCTGTTTTTT.

This clonotype was recorded a few times. Here the CDR3 reads CAISELGLSSYEQYF. The CDR3, as DNA: TGTGCCATCAGTGAGTTGGGGCTAAGCTCCTACGAGCAGTACTTC. The V and J genes are TRBV10-3 and TRBJ2-7, with a possible D match to TRBD1 (5 bases). Trimming stripped 1 base from V and 0 bases from J, with 10 bases between. Germline values: CDR1 ENHRY, CDR2 SYGVKD. The CDR3 runs 15 residues.

This clonotype was observed a handful of times. The rearrangement links TRBV20-1 to TRBJ2-5, with D hard to call. The CDR3 runs 17 residues. Looked up from germline, CDR1 is DFQATT and CDR2 is SNEGSKA (reference sequence). V lost 0 bases and J lost 5, with 22 bases in between. The CDR3 spells CSARDSREVGVGETQYF. The CDR3 nucleotides are TGCAGTGCTAGAGATTCCCGCGAGGTTGGGGTTGGGGAGACCCAGTACTTC.

This clonotype was counted ten times or more. The genes are TRBV12-3 or TRBV12-4 and TRBJ2-1, with D tentatively TRBD2 (6 bases). The CDR3 is 17 amino acids. The V end lost 5 bases, the J end lost 0 bases, and 17 bases lay between the germline ends. The DNA of the CDR3 is TGTGCCAGCAGTGGGTCGCACGCGGGAAGCTCCTACAATGAGCAGTTCTTC. It encodes CASSGSHAGSSYNEQFF.